This T cell receptor beta chain originates from a study of radiotherapy plus CTLA-4 blockade in lung cancer. Study summary: Objective responses were documented in around 19% of patients, with disease control in approximately 31%.

General study findings and limits: In blood, after radiotherapy plus ipilimumab, tumor-derived TCR clones expanded. Response was reportedly best predicted by early blood T cell clone dynamics, with interferon-beta.

Turning to this clone: The antigen is unknown.

Generated by immunoSEQ multiplex PCR, the TCRdb table keeps only in-frame clones and is missing some. Of 95,000 to 150,000 clones in the sample, 75% to 90% were seen once. Deletions cut 6 bases from V and 7 bases from J, with 18 bases between. Per germline, CDR1 SNHLY and CDR2 FYNNEI. The CDR3 has 15 amino acids. Ipilimumab-mediated CTLA-4 blockade plus focal radiation was given to patients having chemo-refractory metastatic non-small-cell lung cancer. The genes are TRBV2 and TRBJ1-4, with D possibly matching TRBD1 (6 bases). This TCR came from a human donor with non-small cell lung cancer that progressed on radiotherapy plus ipilimumab. The sequences come from peripheral blood, collected from a patient treated with radiotherapy plus ipilimumab. CDR3 protein: CASSGEGIRGEKLFF. CDR3 DNA: TGTGCCAGCAGCGGGGAGGGGATCAGGGGTGAAAAACTGTTTTTT.